Included here is one T cell receptor (beta chain) sequence, with context. These data are taken from a study of blood T cell repertoires in COVID-19. Study-wide context: Acute and convalescent COVID-19 samples came from the United States, Italy and Spain.

Original methodology: Nucleated cell number was recorded as an estimate derived from reference gene primer amplification. Generated by immunoSEQ multiplex PCR, the TCRdb table keeps only in-frame clones and is missing some. V, J and clone size derive from that table, while D and trimming were established from the DNA sequence. Here the sample spans 150,000 or so clones, less than 80% being singletons. Per germline, CDR1 LGHDT and CDR2 YNNKEL (reference sequence). This CDR3 contains 14 residues. Trimming pared 4 bases from V and 9 bases from J, leaving 16 bases between. The sequence came from a woman aged 80 or over with active or convalescent COVID-19. The chain couples TRBV3-1 (or the pseudogene TRBV3-2) to TRBJ2-1; D perhaps matches TRBD2 (6 bases). Sequenced: peripheral blood. CDR3 DNA sequence: TGTGCCAGCAGCCTCAGTCGGACTACTACTGAGCAGTTCTTC. Encoded protein: CASSLSRTTTEQFF.